The sequence of this T cell receptor beta chain was determined in a study of siplizumab effects on memory and regulatory T cells (dated by TCRdb to the late 2010s). About the full investigation: The study examined how the anti-CD2 antibody siplizumab affects alloreactive T-cell subsets in allogeneic mixed lymphocyte reactions built from human PBMCs.

Library construction relied on the immunoSEQ multiplex PCR assay. The deep sequencing platform assayed about 10^5 TCR templates per sample. Genomic DNA extracted from sorted T cells was used for TCRbeta CDR3 sequencing. From the authors' description of their analysis: Clonal analysis of TCRbeta CDR3 data was done in the R programming language. Alloreactive CD4+ and CD8+ clones were identified by comparing unstimulated samples to CFSE-low samples taken after the reaction. By matching sequences to the repertoires of sorted unstimulated Treg and non-Treg cells, each alloreactive CD4+ clone was assigned a regulatory or non-regulatory origin. In its TCRdb copy, this immuneACCESS table keeps in-frame sequences only and misses some clones. Where compared with another copy, unresolved V genes explain less than half of these, and the others have no known cause. D and trimming come from the DNA, and the V and J calls and clone size come from that table. The sample yields roughly 100,000 clones; roughly 93% were counted once. The ten top clones hold approximately 7.1% of the sample.

What the authors observed across the whole study: About 75-95% of proliferating CD4+ or CD8+ clones could not be given a naive or memory phenotype. Whether proliferating Tregs from siplizumab cultures were suppressive was not functionally confirmed. Among mappable alloreactive CD4+ clones, an average Treg-derived fraction of about 70% was observed with siplizumab, compared with roughly 27% in control reactions. Sequences below about 10^-5 frequency were poorly captured, so only a minor fraction of alloreactive clones could be mapped to unstimulated subsets. Unstimulated naive T cells appeared to be more diverse than memory T cells, and naive cells seemed to make a substantial contribution to the alloresponse. The cumulative frequency of alloreactive sequences that could be traced back to unstimulated CD4+ memory T cells was significantly reduced by siplizumab.

Sorted unstimulated T cells, along with proliferating T cells recovered from mixed lymphocyte reactions, underwent TCRbeta CDR3 sequencing. Fresh whole blood from roughly nine HLA-typed healthy donors was used as the source from which PBMCs were isolated. A remark on this clone: The clone's antigen remains unknown. No quality values exist for individual bases; no much larger clone is one base distant.

The germline V gene (reference sequence) specifies SGHKS as CDR1 and YYEKEE as CDR2. The CDR3, from cysteine to phenylalanine, totals 13 residues. CDR3 DNA only is kept here, 39 bases in frame from base 1. Trimming removed 3 bases from V and 2 bases from J, leaving 8 bases between the germline ends. This clonotype originated in a human donor in good health. The sample comprised CD8+ T cells sorted from blood. This chain is built from TRBV5-5 and TRBJ1-2, with the D gene too uncertain to name. This receptor carries the CDR3 CASSSTENYGYTF. The DNA sequence reads TGTGCCAGCAGCTCGACGGAGAACTATGGCTACACCTTC.